The subject of this entry is one T cell receptor (beta chain). Its antigen remains unidentified. No quality values exist for individual bases; no much larger clone is one base distant. The CDR3 regions of human TCRbeta chains were subjected to immunosequencing. Per the original workflow: Repertoire TCRs were checked for matches against a reference library of SARS-CoV-2-specific TCRs that had been generated using the MIRA antigen-specificity platform. Breadth was defined as the fraction of unique TCRs that were SARS-CoV-2-associated, and depth was defined as the fraction of total T cells that were SARS-CoV-2-associated. Each spike-specific TCR was assigned to its reactive spike region and to a CD4 or CD8 class using the MIRA data. Log10-transformed breadth and depth values were compared by one-way ANOVA with Sidak's multiple comparisons tests. The table comes from immuneACCESS by way of TCRdb, which keeps in-frame sequences with V and J called. Part of the clones is missing from these tables; in studies checked, under half for an unresolved V gene and the rest for unknown reasons. The V and J calls and clone size are taken from that table; D and trimming were inferred from the DNA. Across this sample there are some 120,000 clones, with 87% seen only once. The biggest ten clones account for 9.5% to 15% of the sample.

This sample was taken from a study of T cell responses to AZD1222 COVID-19 vaccine (dated by TCRdb to about 2021). Regarding the complete study: AZD1222 recipients whose second dose came at about 4 weeks and those whose second dose came at about 12 weeks were combined into one group, since spike-specific TCR depth and breadth did not differ between the two schedules. Trial participants were enrolled by age into 18-55, 56-69 and 70-plus year subgroups, with around 150, 28 and 57 TCR-sequenced participants respectively. A total of 233 trial participants underwent TCR sequencing, of whom 207 received two doses of AZD1222 and about 26 received two doses of the MenACWY control vaccine. On the study overall, not on this receptor specifically: No day 14 peak-response samples were available, so repertoires were characterized only after the peak T cell response. Reportedly, almost half of the unique spike-specific TCRs recognized epitopes lying outside the regions that are mutated in the B.1.351 and B.1.1.7 variants. In the small 56-69-year group, the increase in depth fell short of significance, most likely because of low power. CD4 TCRs associated with the vaccine covered the entire spike protein, and the dominant responses were in regions 160-218 and 743-854. Participants were mostly white British and included more females than males, and it was suggested by the authors that clonal diversity may have been underestimated. Spike-specific TCR breadth and depth rose significantly after two AZD1222 doses compared with day 0 and with MenACWY recipients. Only six or seven AZD1222 recipients were SARS-CoV-2 seropositive at baseline, limiting conclusions about previously exposed vaccinees.

The sample's time point label, decoded: baseline before first vaccination. Vaccinee samples came from UK trials COV001 and COV002, including a single-blind randomized controlled phase 2/3 trial of AZD1222 (ChAdOx1 nCoV-19) in healthy adults. Trial participant PBMC samples were collected at day 0 and day 28 after the second dose for TCRbeta chain sequencing. The source was peripheral blood, collected on day 0 of AZD1222 vaccination. The TCR was taken from an adult in good health.

The CDR3 protein is CASSLDLGRGEQFF. The sequenced DNA is TGTGCCAGCAGCTTAGATCTTGGGAGGGGCGAGCAGTTCTTC. Recombination linked TRBV11-2 to TRBJ2-1; 7 junctional bases match TRBD2. The germline V gene provides CDR1 SGHAT and CDR2 FQNNGV. Compared with germline, V lacks 0 bases and J lacks 10 bases; bases without a gene match: 6. Measured from the cysteine to the phenylalanine, the CDR3 is 14 residues long. Only the CDR3 region is kept as DNA, spanning 42 bases read in frame from base 1.